These T cell receptor beta chains were read from a single sample in a study of OX40 agonist ivuxolimab in advanced cancers. Sequenced by immunoSEQ multiplex PCR; TCRdb stores in-frame clones only, minus some. The sample carries roughly 62,000 clones, about 89% recorded once. The starting material was CD4+ or CD8+ T cells sorted from blood, obtained in a trial of the OX40 agonist ivuxolimab. The receptors here all came from an adult with an advanced solid tumor such as melanoma, head and neck, liver or kidney cancer. Each CDR3 is given with its conserved first and last residue. Each record gives: V gene, J gene, D gene, clone size, CDR3 DNA, CDR3 protein. D genes are given only for firm matches. Only part of the rows carry a size: once, few, many, or a class if the clone is expanded.

V: TRBV5-4
J: TRBJ2-7
D: NA
size: NA
DNA: TGTGCCAGCAGCTTGGGGGGGTCCACCTACGAGCAGTACTTC
CDR3: CASSLGGSTYEQYF

V: TRBV5-1
J: TRBJ2-1
D: TRBD1
size: NA
DNA: TGCGCCAGCAGCTCGGGACAGGGGGACTACAATGAGCAGTTCTTC
CDR3: CASSSGQGDYNEQFF

V: TRBV19
J: TRBJ2-1
D: NA
size: NA
DNA: TGTGCCAGTAGCGGATACCGGGATAGCCACAATGAGCAGTTCTTC
CDR3: CASSGYRDSHNEQFF

V: TRBV7-9
J: TRBJ2-5
D: NA
size: NA
DNA: TGTGCCAGCACCCTACGCACAGTCGAGACCCAGTACTTC
CDR3: CASTLRTVETQYF

V: TRBV4-3
J: TRBJ2-7
D: NA
size: NA
DNA: TGCGCCAGCAGCCAAGGTTTGGTGACTTACGAGCAGTACTTC
CDR3: CASSQGLVTYEQYF

V: TRBV30
J: TRBJ2-1
D: TRBD2
size: NA
DNA: TGTGCCTGGAGTTGGGGCGGGAGTCATGAGCAGTTCTTC
CDR3: CAWSWGGSHEQFF

V: TRBV5-1
J: TRBJ2-3
D: TRBD2
size: NA
DNA: TGCGCCAGCAGGGTCCTAGCGGGTGCAGATACGCAGTATTTT
CDR3: CASRVLAGADTQYF

V: TRBV7-9
J: TRBJ2-7
D: TRBD2
size: NA
DNA: TGTGCCAGCAGCTTAGGCAGGGCATCGGGGCGGGAGAATCTCTACGAGCAGTACTTC
CDR3: CASSLGRASGRENLYEQYF

V: TRBV27
J: TRBJ2-7
D: TRBD1
size: NA
DNA: TGTGCCAGCAGTTTACAGGGGGTCGGCGAGCAGTACTTC
CDR3: CASSLQGVGEQYF

V: TRBV19
J: TRBJ1-2
D: NA
size: once
DNA: TGTGCCAGTAGTATACCGGCCATCTATGGCTACACCTTC
CDR3: CASSIPAIYGYTF

V: TRBV29-1
J: TRBJ2-7
D: TRBD2
size: NA
DNA: TGCAGCGTTGAAACGTCTAGCGGAACCTACGAGCAGTACTTC
CDR3: CSVETSSGTYEQYF

V: TRBV12-2
J: TRBJ2-7
D: NA
size: NA
DNA: TGTGCAAGTCGCTTAGGACCCCCTCGACAGCCGCCCTACGAGCAGTACTTC
CDR3: CASRLGPPRQPPYEQYF

V: TRBV7-8
J: TRBJ2-7
D: NA
size: NA
DNA: TGTGCCAGCAGCTTAGGGATAAACTCCTACGAGCAGTACTTC
CDR3: CASSLGINSYEQYF

V: TRBV5-6
J: TRBJ2-2
D: TRBD2
size: NA
DNA: TGCGCCAGCAGCATAGGACTAGCGGGATCCGGGGAGCTGTTTTTT
CDR3: CASSIGLAGSGELFF

V: TRBV28
J: TRBJ2-7
D: TRBD2
size: NA
DNA: TGTGCCAGCATCGGGACTAGCGCTTACTACGAGCAGTACTTC
CDR3: CASIGTSAYYEQYF

V: TRBV15
J: TRBJ1-5
D: TRBD1
size: NA
DNA: TGTGCCACCAGCAGTTTGGACAGGGGGGAACTCAATCAGCCCCAGCATTTT
CDR3: CATSSLDRGELNQPQHF

V: TRBV13
J: TRBJ2-7
D: NA
size: NA
DNA: TGTGCCAGCAGCTTAGGACTAGCAGCCTACGAGCAGTACTTC
CDR3: CASSLGLAAYEQYF

V: TRBV11-3
J: TRBJ2-5
D: NA
size: NA
DNA: TGTGCCAGCAGCTTCAGGGGTCAAGAGACCCAGTACTTC
CDR3: CASSFRGQETQYF

V: TRBV11-2
J: TRBJ1-2
D: NA
size: NA
DNA: TGTGCCAGCAGCTTCCTAGGGGATGGCTACACCTTC
CDR3: CASSFLGDGYTF

V: TRBV4-3
J: TRBJ2-1
D: NA
size: NA
DNA: TGCGCCAGCAGCCAAGAGCGGGACGGCTACAATGAGCAGTTCTTC
CDR3: CASSQERDGYNEQFF

V: TRBV15
J: TRBJ2-3
D: NA
size: NA
DNA: TGTGCCACCAGCATATATAGCGGAACCGACACAGATACGCAGTATTTT
CDR3: CATSIYSGTDTDTQYF

V: TRBV11-3
J: TRBJ1-5
D: NA
size: NA
DNA: TGTGCCAGCAGCTTAGGGGAGGGGAACAATCAGCCCCAGCATTTT
CDR3: CASSLGEGNNQPQHF

V: TRBV4-1
J: TRBJ1-5
D: NA
size: NA
DNA: TGCGCCAGCAGCCAAGACGGGGGGGGCAGCAATCAGCCCCAGCATTTT
CDR3: CASSQDGGGSNQPQHF

V: TRBV23-1
J: TRBJ2-7
D: NA
size: NA
DNA: TGCGCCAGCAGTCAATGTAACAGGAGATACCTCTTGTCGGACTACGAGCAGTACTTC
CDR3: CASSQCNRRYLLSDYEQYF

V: TRBV19
J: TRBJ2-7
D: NA
size: NA
DNA: TGTGCCAGTAGTCCCCTCTCGGGAGTGGGGTCCTACGAGCAGTACTTC
CDR3: CASSPLSGVGSYEQYF

V: TRBV12-5
J: TRBJ2-7
D: NA
size: NA
DNA: TGTGCTAGTGCGGAGAACACCTACGAGCAGTACTTC
CDR3: CASAENTYEQYF

V: TRBV7-9
J: TRBJ2-1
D: NA
size: NA
DNA: TGTGCCAGCAGCCCACCGTCAGGGGTCTCCTACAATGAGCAGTTCTTC
CDR3: CASSPPSGVSYNEQFF

V: TRBV5-5
J: TRBJ2-6
D: NA
size: NA
DNA: TGTGCCAGCAGCTTGGGTCCCTTCTCTGGGGCCAACGTCCTGACTTTC
CDR3: CASSLGPFSGANVLTF

V: TRBV7-2
J: TRBJ2-1
D: TRBD2
size: NA
DNA: TGTGCCAGCAGCTTAGTTCCTAGCGGGAGCTCCAATGAGCAGTTCTTC
CDR3: CASSLVPSGSSNEQFF

V: TRBV5-1
J: TRBJ1-1
D: NA
size: NA
DNA: TGCGCCAGCACCACAAACACTGAAGCTTTCTTT
CDR3: CASTTNTEAFF

V: TRBV7-3
J: TRBJ2-3
D: TRBD1
size: NA
DNA: TGTGCCAGCAGCCTACAGGGGGCCCCAGATACGCAGTATTTT
CDR3: CASSLQGAPDTQYF

V: TRBV5-6
J: TRBJ2-7
D: TRBD1
size: NA
DNA: TGTGCCAGCAGCTTCGGGACAGGTTCCTACGAGCAGTACTTC
CDR3: CASSFGTGSYEQYF

V: TRBV4-2
J: TRBJ2-7
D: NA
size: once
DNA: TGTGCCAGCAGCCCCTATGGGGGAGTCGAGTACGAGCAGTACTTC
CDR3: CASSPYGGVEYEQYF

V: TRBV19
J: TRBJ1-2
D: TRBD1
size: NA
DNA: TGTGCCAGTAGTACCTACTCCGGGACAGGGGGCCATAACTATGGCTACACCTTC
CDR3: CASSTYSGTGGHNYGYTF

V: TRBV28
J: TRBJ2-7
D: NA
size: NA
DNA: TGTGCCAGCAGTTCCCTCTTGGAGCAGTACTTC
CDR3: CASSSLLEQYF

V: TRBV4-1
J: TRBJ2-7
D: NA
size: NA
DNA: TGCGCCAGCAGCCAAGCTCCAGCCTCGGGCTCCTACGAGCAGTACTTC
CDR3: CASSQAPASGSYEQYF

V: TRBV7-2
J: TRBJ2-7
D: NA
size: NA
DNA: TGTGCCAGCAGCTTAGCGGGTCGTACCTACGAGCAGTACTTC
CDR3: CASSLAGRTYEQYF

V: TRBV28
J: TRBJ2-4
D: NA
size: NA
DNA: TGTGCCACCGCCCTTGGTACCCCTTCCGGGACTCGGATAGGCATTCAGTACTTC
CDR3: CATALGTPSGTRIGIQYF

V: TRBV4-2
J: TRBJ1-4
D: TRBD1
size: NA
DNA: TGTGCCAGCAGCCAAGAACGTATGACAGGGGTGAGGGGTGAAAAACTGTTTTTT
CDR3: CASSQERMTGVRGEKLFF

V: TRBV27
J: TRBJ1-5
D: NA
size: NA
DNA: TGTGCCAGCAGTTTATCAGGCAATCAGCCCCAGCATTTT
CDR3: CASSLSGNQPQHF

V: TRBV28
J: TRBJ2-5
D: NA
size: NA
DNA: TGTGCCAGCAGTTTACGCGGGTTACAAGAGACCCAGTACTTC
CDR3: CASSLRGLQETQYF

V: TRBV7-9
J: TRBJ2-7
D: TRBD1
size: NA
DNA: TGTGCCAGCAGCTTAAGCCCGGGACAGGCGCGATACGAGCAGTACTTC
CDR3: CASSLSPGQARYEQYF

V: TRBV27
J: TRBJ2-7
D: NA
size: NA
DNA: TGTGCCAGCAGTTTTTCCGGTCGAGGCGCCTACGAGCAGTACTTC
CDR3: CASSFSGRGAYEQYF

V: TRBV5-1
J: TRBJ2-1
D: TRBD2
size: NA
DNA: TGCGCCAGCACCTCGGCGGGGGATCCCCTTTACAATGAGCAGTTCTTC
CDR3: CASTSAGDPLYNEQFF

V: TRBV5-1
J: TRBJ2-7
D: TRBD1
size: NA
DNA: TGCGCCAGCAGATCGGGACAGCACTACGAGCAGTACTTC
CDR3: CASRSGQHYEQYF

V: TRBV14
J: TRBJ2-7
D: NA
size: NA
DNA: TGTGCCAGCAGCCTAACCGAGGGAGCGGTCTACGAGCAGTACTTC
CDR3: CASSLTEGAVYEQYF

V: TRBV5-1
J: TRBJ2-7
D: TRBD2
size: NA
DNA: TGCGCCAGCAGTGGTCGAGCGGGGTACCTAGTCGACGAGCAGTACTTC
CDR3: CASSGRAGYLVDEQYF

V: TRBV28
J: TRBJ2-2
D: NA
size: NA
DNA: TGTGCCAGCAGTTTTTCCCAGAGTTACACCGGGGAGCTGTTTTTT
CDR3: CASSFSQSYTGELFF

V: TRBV7-7
J: TRBJ2-5
D: NA
size: NA
DNA: TGTGCCAGCAGCCCAGGGTGGGGGTTCCAAGAGACCCAGTACTTC
CDR3: CASSPGWGFQETQYF

V: TRBV27
J: TRBJ2-2
D: TRBD2
size: NA
DNA: TGTGCCAGCAGTTCGACTAGCGGGAACACCGGGGAGCTGTTTTTT
CDR3: CASSSTSGNTGELFF

V: TRBV19
J: TRBJ1-1
D: NA
size: NA
DNA: TGTGCCAGTAGTATCGACAGCGAGAGAACTGAAGCTTTCTTT
CDR3: CASSIDSERTEAFF